The rows below give T cell receptor beta chains drawn from one sample of a study of OX40 agonist ivuxolimab in advanced cancers. Clones were sequenced by immunoSEQ multiplex PCR, and TCRdb holds only the in-frame ones, with some missing. The sample consists of around 100,000 clones, nearly 90% of them appearing once. The sequencing used CD4+ or CD8+ T cells sorted from blood, collected in a trial of the OX40 agonist ivuxolimab. The receptors stem from an adult with an advanced solid tumor such as melanoma, head and neck, liver or kidney cancer. Both conserved end residues are part of each CDR3. The order of the fields is J gene, D gene, clone size, V gene, CDR3 DNA, CDR3 protein. The D gene is left open where the match is weak. Clone size is stated in some rows and not others, as once, few, many or a class when expanded.

TRBJ2-1	TRBD2	-	TRBV19	TGTGCCAGTAGTAGCTCTAGCGGGTACGCTAACAATGAGCAGTTCTTC	CASSSSSGYANNEQFF
TRBJ1-2	-	-	TRBV9	TGTGCCAGCAGCGTAGCTAGGGGGTATGGCTACACCTTC	CASSVARGYGYTF
TRBJ2-7	-	-	TRBV6-1	TGTGCCAGCAGCCAGGGGTTCACGATAGGCGAGCAGTACTTC	CASSQGFTIGEQYF
TRBJ1-2	TRBD1	-	TRBV10-3	TGTGCCATCAGCCCGGGACAGAACTATGGCTACACCTTC	CAISPGQNYGYTF
TRBJ2-5	-	-	TRBV7-9	TGTGCCAGCAGCTTAGAATTAGAGACCCAGTACTTC	CASSLELETQYF
TRBJ1-2	-	once	TRBV5-1	TGCGCCAGCAGCCCAGGGGCCCGGGGCTACACCTTC	CASSPGARGYTF
TRBJ1-2	TRBD1	-	TRBV30	TGTGCCTCCACGACAGGGGGCAACTATGGCTACACCTTC	CASTTGGNYGYTF
TRBJ2-3	-	-	TRBV4-1	TGCGCCAGCAGCCAAGACGGGGCCCAAACCGCCACAGATACGCAGTATTTT	CASSQDGAQTATDTQYF
TRBJ1-6	-	once	TRBV7-7	TGTGCCAGCAGCCCGGGACCCTATAATTCACCCCTCCACTTT	CASSPGPYNSPLHF
TRBJ1-2	TRBD1	-	TRBV19	TGTGCCAGTAGTACGGGACAGGGGATGGGTGGCTACACCTTC	CASSTGQGMGGYTF
TRBJ2-7	-	-	TRBV13	TGTGCCAGCAGCCCCCCAGGGCCGAGCTCCTACGAGCAGTACTTC	CASSPPGPSSYEQYF
TRBJ2-5	-	-	TRBV27	TGTGCCAGCAGTTTACAGGGGCCCCAAGAGACCCAGTACTTC	CASSLQGPQETQYF
TRBJ2-7	TRBD2	-	TRBV4-1	TGCGCCAGCAGCCGAGGGCCAGCGGGAGATTCCGAGCAGTACTTC	CASSRGPAGDSEQYF
TRBJ2-7	TRBD1	-	TRBV23-1	TGCGCCAGCACCAGCACGGGACAGGGGTTGTACGAGCAGTACTTC	CASTSTGQGLYEQYF
TRBJ1-4	TRBD1	-	TRBV5-4	TGTGCCAGCAGCTTGGGGGGGACAGGGTCCGAAAAACTGTTTTTT	CASSLGGTGSEKLFF
TRBJ2-7	-	-	TRBV2	TGTGCCAGCAGTGAAAGGGGGGTTCGATACGAGCAGTACTTC	CASSERGVRYEQYF
TRBJ2-5	-	-	TRBV5-1	TGCGCCAGCCGACTCGGGCTTGTTGAGACCCAGTACTTC	CASRLGLVETQYF
TRBJ2-7	-	-	TRBV5-4	TGTGCCAGCAGCTTGATCGGAGGGACTGGGGAGCAGTACTTC	CASSLIGGTGEQYF
TRBJ1-2	-	-	TRBV5-4	TGTGCCAGCAGCTTGGAGGTAGTAGGGGGTGAGGGCTACACCTTC	CASSLEVVGGEGYTF
TRBJ2-1	-	-	TRBV6-5	TGTGCCAGCAGTCCGAGCAGGGCCCACAATGAGCAGTTCTTC	CASSPSRAHNEQFF
TRBJ1-1	-	-	TRBV9	TGTGCCAGCAGCCCCCGGGGGGGGAGGGAAGCTTTCTTT	CASSPRGGREAFF
TRBJ2-3	TRBD2	-	TRBV6-4	TGTGCCAGCAGACGGGGGGTTGCCACAGATACGCAGTATTTT	CASRRGVATDTQYF
TRBJ2-1	-	-	TRBV6-1	TGTGCCAGCAGCACCATCTTTAATGATGAGCAGTTCTTC	CASSTIFNDEQFF
TRBJ2-3	-	once	TRBV28	TGTGCCAGCAGTTCCGCCAGGGGACGGGCAGATACGCAGTATTTT	CASSSARGRADTQYF
TRBJ2-1	-	-	TRBV5-1	TGCGCCAGCAGCTTACCCACCGACAATGAGCAGTTCTTC	CASSLPTDNEQFF
TRBJ2-1	-	-	TRBV9	TGTGCCAGCAGCGTAGCCCCCTCCCCTCCTCCGTTCTTC	CASSVAPSPPPFF
TRBJ1-3	-	-	TRBV7-8	TGTGCCAGCAGTCCTATCAGCAGCGGAAACACCATATATTTT	CASSPISSGNTIYF
TRBJ2-5	-	-	TRBV5-6	TGTGCCAGCAGCCAAAAGCTTTGGAACTCGCAAGAGACCCAGTACTTC	CASSQKLWNSQETQYF
TRBJ1-1	-	-	TRBV6-1	TGTGCCAGCACAAGGGGTCACTGGACTGAAGCTTTCTTT	CASTRGHWTEAFF
TRBJ1-2	TRBD1	-	TRBV6-1	TGTGCCAGCAGTGAAGATCGGCAGGGGGCAGGCTACACCTTC	CASSEDRQGAGYTF
TRBJ1-4	-	-	TRBV9	TGTGCCAGCAGCGGTGCAGGGTTATTGGGGAGAAAACTGTTTTTT	CASSGAGLLGRKLFF
TRBJ2-1	-	-	TRBV6-5	TGTGCCAGCAGCTCAACATTGGGTGAGCAGTTCTTC	CASSSTLGEQFF
TRBJ2-1	-	few	TRBV2	TGTGCCAGCAGCATCACTAGCTACAATGAGCAGTTCTTC	CASSITSYNEQFF
TRBJ1-2	-	-	TRBV2	TGTGCCAGCAGTGTAGGGTTTAACTATGGCTACACCTTC	CASSVGFNYGYTF
TRBJ1-5	-	-	TRBV19	TGTGCCAGTAGTATTAAGGGGGGACCTCAGCCCCAGCATTTT	CASSIKGGPQPQHF